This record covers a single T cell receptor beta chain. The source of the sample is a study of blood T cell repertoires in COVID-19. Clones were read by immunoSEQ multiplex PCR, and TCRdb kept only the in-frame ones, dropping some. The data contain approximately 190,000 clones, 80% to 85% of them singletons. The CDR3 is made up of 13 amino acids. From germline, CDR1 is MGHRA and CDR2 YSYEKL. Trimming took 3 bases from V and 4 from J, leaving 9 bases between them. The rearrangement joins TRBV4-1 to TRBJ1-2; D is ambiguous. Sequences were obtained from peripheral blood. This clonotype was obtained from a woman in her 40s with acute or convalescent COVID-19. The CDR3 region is CASSQGPGYGYTF. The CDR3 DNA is TGCGCCAGCAGCCAGGGCCCTGGCTATGGCTACACCTTC.